This TCR beta chain was observed in a study of shared clonotypes between healthy human individuals. Study background: Researchers drew samples from two women and a few men aged 18 to 49. Findings of the study overall: Generation probabilities were higher for clonotypes shared across all four sorted-subset donors than for unshared ones. Few donors restricted represented genetic and exposure-history diversity.

On this clone: Its antigen is not known.

The data were produced by immunoSEQ multiplex PCR, yet TCRdb's version contains in-frame clones alone and is incomplete. The repertoire holds about 2 million clones, 85% to 95% seen once, with 0.13% in the top ten. This clonotype was sampled from a man aged 18 to 35 in good health. The sample was naive CD4+ T cells sorted from blood. Sample subset: CD45RA+ positively selected.

The CDR3 loop reads CASTLRGGNEQFF. CDR3 nucleotide sequence: TGTGCCAGCACCCTAAGGGGAGGAAATGAGCAGTTCTTC. The rearrangement links TRBV27 to TRBJ2-1, with D tentatively TRBD2 (6 bases). CDR1 and CDR2 (germline): MNHEY, SMNVEV (reference sequence). V was trimmed by 7 bases and J by 7 bases, leaving 14 bases between them. The CDR3 sequence is 13 residues long.